Below are 3 T cell receptor beta chains sequenced from a single sample in a study of OX40 agonist ivuxolimab in advanced cancers. Using immunoSEQ multiplex PCR, the repertoire was profiled, and TCRdb retains in-frame clones only, with some absent. The table includes 55,000 to 80,000 clones, around 80% detected once. Sequencing used CD4+ or CD8+ T cells sorted from blood, obtained in a trial of the OX40 agonist ivuxolimab. These receptors all come from an adult with an advanced solid tumor such as melanoma, head and neck, liver or kidney cancer.

CDR3 residues: CASSGGQGSEKLFF. In nucleotides, the CDR3 is TGTGCCAGCAGTGGCGGACAGGGTAGTGAAAAACTGTTTTTT. The chain couples TRBV2 to TRBJ1-4; TRBD1 agrees at 8 bases. V was pared by 4 bases and J by 7 bases, with 5 bases of the junction left unmatched. This CDR3 is built from 14 residues. CDR1 and CDR2 from the germline V gene are SNHLY and FYNNEI.

This chain connects TRBV29-1 to TRBJ1-1; D is perhaps TRBD1 (5 bases). Deletions cut 7 bases from V and 1 base from J, with 13 bases between. The germline V gene has CDR1 SQVTM and CDR2 ANQGSEA. This CDR3 spans 13 amino acids. CDR3 DNA: TGCAGCGCTTACACTGGGGGGAACACTGAAGCTTTCTTT. Encoded protein: CSAYTGGNTEAFF. Filled out from reference TRBV29-1 and TRBJ1-1, the complete variable domain reads SAVISQKPSRDICQRGTSLTIQCQVDSQVTMMFWYRQQPGQSLTLIATANQGSEATYESGFVIDKFPISRPNLTFSTLTVSNMSPEDSSIYLCSAYTGGNTEAFFGQGTRLTVV.

The chain uses TRBV11-2 and TRBJ2-2; possible D gene TRBD2, 5 bases. Germline CDR1 reads SGHAT; CDR2 reads FQNNGV. The V end was cut by 0 bases, the J end by 0 bases, with 11 bases between. The CDR3 is 17 residues long. Here the CDR3 DNA reads TGTGCCAGCAGCTTAGATCCAGAGGGATCGAACACCGGGGAGCTGTTTTTT. Translating it yields CASSLDPEGSNTGELFF.